A selection of T cell receptor beta chains follows, all from one sample in a study of blood T cell repertoires in COVID-19. The method was immunoSEQ multiplex PCR; TCRdb's version includes in-frame clones alone and lacks a portion of them. This table has 140,000 to 150,000 clones, approximately 78% appearing once. Sequencing used PBMCs or T cells enriched from blood (not recorded which). These receptors all come from a woman aged 50 to 65 who had recovered from COVID-19. CDR3s leave out the opening cysteine and the closing phenylalanine or tryptophan.

V gene,J gene,CDR3 protein
TRBV7-2,TRBJ1-1,ASSHDSMNTEAF
TRBV5-1,TRBJ1-5,ASSPSGFRQPQH
TRBV2,TRBJ1-2,ASSELRDSHNYGYT
TRBV4-1,TRBJ1-4,ASSQENEEEKLF
TRBV6-5,TRBJ1-1,ASSYGQGEGDTEAF
TRBV7-3,TRBJ1-1,ASSMSSGAEAF
TRBV12-2,TRBJ1-2,ASRSGTVGYGYT
TRBV19,TRBJ1-2,ASSIETYRQDGYT
TRBV10-3,TRBJ2-2,AISATSGGTNTGELF
TRBV28,TRBJ2-4,ASTWVGAWDIQY
TRBV6-5,TRBJ2-3,ASSYHRQGGLDTQY
TRBV7-2,TRBJ1-2,ASSLAGQGSYGYT
TRBV5-1,TRBJ2-1,ASINVPGQGRNEQF
TRBV5-1,TRBJ1-1,ASSFGTGPLNTEAF